The source of this T cell receptor (beta chain) is a study of regulatory T cells in long-lasting Graves disease. Study results and caveats: Newly diagnosed patients shared 1,000 or so public clonotypes; persistent patients shared under 3,000. When disease was persistent, TRBV28, TRBJ1-2 and TRBJ2-5 were the favored segments.

As for time point: persistent/refractory GD, antithyroid drugs over 5 years with positive TRAb. PBMCs provided the RNA from which the TCR library was made. As regards this clonotype: Antigen unknown.

Libraries of TCR beta came from iRepertoire HTBI primers plus Arm-PCR of CDR3 regions. TCRdb passed the multiplex PCR reads through MiXCR, listing each CDR3 protein once. The sample has about 660,000 distinct CDR3 sequences; 25% to 35% are singletons. This CDR3 has 13 residues. The germline V and J ends were trimmed by 3 bases and 6 bases, with 12 bases remaining between them. Germline CDR1 reads DFQATT; CDR2 reads SNEGSKA (reference sequence). This chain links TRBV20-1 with TRBJ1-5; weak D call: TRBD1 (6 bases). The source material was peripheral blood mononuclear cells (PBMCs), sampled when the disease was refractory, from a patient treated with antithyroid drugs. The TCR sequence derives from a female donor with Graves disease. CDR3 DNA: TGCAGTGCTAGCACGGGGGCGGCTCAGCCCCAGCATTTT. Its protein product is CSASTGAAQPQHF.